This T cell receptor beta chain was found in a study of blood T cell repertoires in COVID-19. Study information: Some COVID-19 samples were acute and others convalescent; all came from the United States, Italy and Spain. PBMCs, B-cell-depleted T cells, or T cells were the source of the cDNA or gDNA that made up the material.

In this sample, this clone turned up many times. As processed by the authors: Amplification of reference gene primers was used by the study to estimate nucleated cell counts. Method: immunoSEQ multiplex PCR; TCRdb's copy keeps in-frame clones and lacks some. V and J calls and clone size are given by that table; D and trimming were obtained from the DNA. The table lists fewer than 90,000 clones, about 83% of them singletons. Those enrolled in Seattle joined during active infection and were followed longitudinally afterward. The TCR originated in a man between 65 and 85 years old with COVID-19, enrolled during active disease. Sequencing used peripheral blood.

This CDR3 reads CASSVEQVAEKLFF. The CDR3 bases are TGTGCCAGCAGCGTAGAACAGGTAGCTGAAAAACTGTTTTTT. The J gene is TRBJ1-4, the V gene TRBV9, with TRBD1 as a possible D gene (5 bases). The CDR3 length is 14 residues. Germline CDR1 reads SGDLS; CDR2 reads YYNGEE. Between the trimmed V and J ends, which lost 0 bases and 7 bases, there was a span of 10 bases.